This TCR beta chain was identified during a study of T cells in Graves' hyperthyroidism and ophthalmopathy. Findings and caveats of the study: The model anticipated ophthalmopathy a median approximately 6.6 months pre-onset.

On this clonotype: Its antigen is unidentified.

Hyperthyroidism had been newly diagnosed in patients aged 18 to 65, and its duration was under 2 months. RNA transcripts provided the source from which TCR beta CDR3 regions were amplified. Initially, a first-round RT-PCR of the TCR CDR3 employed the HTBI primer set. TCRdb re-derived calls from the multiplex PCR reads in MiXCR, one entry per CDR3 protein. The sample yields 300,000 to 450,000 distinct CDR3 sequences, less than 15% seen once. Germline V gene sequence: CDR1 ENHRY, CDR2 SYGVKD. Trimming removed 5 bases from V and 0 bases from J, with 14 bases in between. The CDR3 spans 16 residues. The receptor was derived from a woman younger than 35 with Graves' hyperthyroidism. Sequencing input: blood. The chain joins TRBV10-3 to TRBJ2-1; TRBD2 is a possible D gene (6 bases). CDR3 region: CAISRLAESSYNEQFF. CDR3 in DNA: TGTGCCATCAGTCGATTAGCGGAGAGCTCCTACAATGAGCAGTTCTTC.